The 21 T cell receptor beta chains presented below share a single source sample, sequenced in a study of T-cell memory formation after mild COVID-19. TCRdb independently ran MiXCR on the 5' RACE reads; one entry per CDR3 protein. Of fewer than 600,000 distinct CDR3 sequences listed, roughly a fifth are singletons. Sequenced material: PBMCs or a T cell subset sorted from them (not recorded which). The receptors come from an adult woman who had mild COVID-19 (a few samples of this study predate the infection). Cell type and time point are not known.

This clonotype was recorded a few times. The J gene is TRBJ2-1, the V gene TRBV6-2 or TRBV6-3; 8 bases match TRBD1. This CDR3 is built from 17 residues. The germline V gene encodes CDR1 MNHEY and CDR2 SVGEGT. V shed 8 bases, J shed 0 bases, and the junction held 12 bases outside the gene matches. The CDR3 coding sequence is TGTGCCAGCTCGACAGGGGCCCACATGGTCTCCTACAATGAGCAGTTCTTC. Amino acid sequence: CASSTGAHMVSYNEQFF.

This clonotype came up a few times. A much more abundant neighbour one base away suggests this may be a read error. V usage is TRBV5-6 and J usage is TRBJ1-5; D is unresolved. Germline CDR1 and CDR2: SGHDT and YYEEEE. The CDR3 has 12 amino acids. V gave up 2 bases and J gave up 4 bases, with 4 bases separating them. The CDR3 sequence: CASSFGNQPQHF. Written as DNA, the CDR3 is TGTGCCAGCAGCTTCGGGAATCAGCCCCAGCATTTT.

This clonotype was detected ten times or more. The chain links TRBV11-2 to TRBJ2-1; D not resolved. CDR1 and CDR2 from the germline V gene are SGHAT and FQNNGV. Trimming pared 0 bases from V and 9 bases from J, leaving 12 bases between. CDR3 length equals 14 residues. The CDR3 DNA follows: TGTGCCAGCAGCTTAGAGGTGGGCCTGGGTGAGCAGTTCTTC. Translating it yields CASSLEVGLGEQFF.

This sequence joins TRBV12-5 and TRBJ1-1; D gene unclear. Looked up from germline, CDR1 is LGHNT and CDR2 is FRNRAP. The CDR3 covers 15 residues. V was cut by 5 bases and J by 1 base, with 14 bases left in between. In DNA form, the CDR3 reads TGTGCTAGTGGTCTCCCCCTCGGGAGGAACACTGAAGCTTTCTTT. This gives the protein CASGLPLGRNTEAFF.

This clonotype was seen a few times. The genes are TRBV24-1 and TRBJ2-6, with a possible D match to TRBD1 (7 bases). The CDR3 loop spans 15 amino acids. Germline V gives CDR1 KGHDR, CDR2 SFDVKD. V lost 4 bases and J lost 3, with 9 bases in between. The CDR3 sequence is CATSDQGGGANVLTF. The CDR3 nucleotides read TGTGCCACCAGTGACCAGGGGGGTGGGGCCAACGTCCTGACTTTC.

The chain links TRBV20-1 to TRBJ2-7; TRBD2 might be the D (5 bases). The V gene's germline CDR1 is DFQATT and CDR2 SNEGSKA (reference sequence). This CDR3 is 14 amino acids long. Trimming stripped 1 base from V and 7 bases from J, with 17 bases between. CDR3: CSARAEKGVEEQYF. The CDR3 nucleotides read TGCAGTGCTAGAGCCGAAAAGGGAGTGGAAGAGCAGTACTTC.

This clonotype was counted ten times or more. The J gene is TRBJ1-4, the V gene TRBV5-6; D unclear. The V gene lost 3 bases and the J gene lost 5 bases, with 20 bases spanning the gap. Germline CDR1 is SGHDT and CDR2 is YYEEEE. The CDR3 is made up of 17 amino acids. In nucleotides, the CDR3 is TGTGCCAGCAGCTCGTACCGATATGACACGTTAAATGAAAAACTGTTTTTT. Translation: CASSSYRYDTLNEKLFF.

V gene TRBV7-2 combines with J gene TRBJ2-1; D uncertain. With 1 base removed from V and 5 bases from J, the gap between germline ends came to 15 bases. Germline V CDR1 and CDR2: SGHTA, FQGNSA. The CDR3 totals 16 residues. In nucleotides, the CDR3 is TGTGCCAGCAGCTTAGTTGCCGTTATCACAAACAATGAGCAGTTCTTC. Amino acid sequence: CASSLVAVITNNEQFF.

This chain joins TRBV19 and TRBJ2-3; 9 nucleotides agree with TRBD2. The J segment lost 3 bases and the V segment lost 4 bases, leaving 11 bases of the junction unmatched. Germline V CDR1 and CDR2: LNHDA, SQIVND (reference sequence). The CDR3 runs to 17 residues. CDR3 sequence (DNA): TGTGCCAGTAGTACCGACGGGGCGGGGGGGCAAACAGATACGCAGTATTTT. Its translation: CASSTDGAGGQTDTQYF.

This rearrangement joins TRBV2 to TRBJ1-5; 8 nucleotides align to TRBD1. The CDR3 runs to 17 residues. The ends lost 7 bases at V and 3 bases at J; junction bases unmatched: 14. CDR1 SNHLY and CDR2 FYNNEI come from the germline V gene. This CDR3 is CASKRQGWLGDNQPQHF. CDR3 DNA: TGTGCCAGCAAGAGACAGGGGTGGTTGGGTGACAATCAGCCCCAGCATTTT.

This clonotype was seen more than once but under ten times. The genes are TRBV7-9 and TRBJ2-7; TRBD2 agrees at 7 bases. The CDR3 consists of 12 residues. The germline V gene encodes CDR1 SEHNR and CDR2 FQNEAQ (reference sequence). The V gene end was trimmed by 8 bases and the J gene end by 6 bases; junction bases not matched to a gene: 7. The CDR3 protein is CASSAGVGEQYF. The CDR3 DNA follows: TGTGCCAGCTCGGCGGGAGTTGGCGAGCAGTACTTC.

The chain carries TRBV7-9 and TRBJ1-1; tentatively, D is TRBD1 (6 bases). V was cut by 5 bases and J by 6 bases, with 16 bases left in between. Germline V gene data show CDR1 as SEHNR and CDR2 as FQNEAQ (reference sequence). The CDR3 is made up of 14 amino acids. The CDR3 region is CASSLEGQGPEAFF. DNA for the CDR3: TGTGCCAGCAGCCTCGAAGGGCAGGGGCCTGAAGCTTTCTTT.

This clonotype was detected a few times. CDR3: CASSHTSGRDKNIQYF. Written as DNA, the CDR3 is TGTGCCAGCAGCCACACTAGCGGGAGGGACAAAAACATTCAGTACTTC. The gene calls are TRBV4-2 and TRBJ2-4; 13 nucleotides match TRBD2. V gave up 3 bases and J gave up 3 bases; unmatched junction bases: 2. In germline, CDR1 is LGHNA, CDR2 YNFKEQ. The CDR3 spans 16 residues.

This clonotype showed up just a few times. V usage is TRBV6-5 and J usage is TRBJ1-2, with D maybe TRBD1 (6 bases). This CDR3 has 16 amino acids. Germline CDR1 and CDR2: MNHEY and SVGAGI. V shed 5 bases and J shed 4 bases, with 20 bases lying between them. CDR3 sequence (DNA): TGTGCCAGCAGTACCCAGGGGACAATAGGGGCCTATGGCTACACCTTC. Protein: CASSTQGTIGAYGYTF.

This clonotype was observed a few times. V gene TRBV12-3 or TRBV12-4 combines with J gene TRBJ1-5; D unresolved. Trimming left V 2 bases short and J 7 bases short, with 15 bases between. There are 15 residues in the CDR3. The chain's CDR3 is CASSLKDGPSQPQHF. The CDR3 bases are TGTGCCAGCAGTTTAAAAGACGGCCCATCCCAGCCCCAGCATTTT.

This clonotype was found a few times. The chain uses TRBV5-6 and TRBJ1-1, with D tentatively TRBD1 (6 bases). V was pared by 4 bases and J by 3 bases, with 16 bases between. The germline gives CDR1 SGHDT, CDR2 YYEEEE. The CDR3 contains 15 residues. Here the CDR3 reads CASSPTQGSDTEAFF. The DNA of the CDR3 is TGTGCCAGCAGCCCCACCCAGGGGAGTGACACTGAAGCTTTCTTT.

This clonotype was counted at least ten times. The chain joins TRBV7-9 to TRBJ2-1; 14 bases map to TRBD2. Germline V gene data show CDR1 as SEHNR and CDR2 as FQNEAQ (reference sequence). The CDR3 totals 14 residues. After removal of 6 bases from V and 8 bases from J, the junction contained 3 bases not matched to a gene. The CDR3 DNA reads TGTGCCAGCAGTGGACTAGCGGGAGGCCATGAGCAGTTCTTC. Protein product: CASSGLAGGHEQFF.

This chain joins TRBV24-1 and TRBJ1-3, with 7 positions matching TRBD1. The junction had 10 bases not matched to a gene; V was cut back by 4 bases and J by 2 bases. CDR1 KGHDR and CDR2 SFDVKD come from the germline V gene. This CDR3 is 17 amino acids long. The CDR3 DNA reads TGTGCCACCAGTGAAGGGACAGCAAGGGGAGCTGGAAACACCATATATTTT. Its translation: CATSEGTARGAGNTIYF.

This clonotype was found once. One end of the junction fails to match germline, which may point to a read error. CDR3 in amino acids: CASSGGQMNTEALF. The DNA for the CDR3 is TGCGCCAGCAGCGGGGGACAGATGAACACTGAAGCTTTATTT. This chain links TRBV5-1 with TRBJ1-1, with TRBD1 identical over 7 bases. The CDR3 spans 14 residues. Germline V gives CDR1 SGHRS, CDR2 YFSETQ.

The J gene is TRBJ2-1, the V gene TRBV3-1; D gene uncertain. The germline CDR1 and CDR2 sequences are LGHDT and YNNKEL (reference sequence). Deletions cut 3 bases from V and 4 bases from J, with 7 bases between. CDR3 length equals 13 residues. In DNA, the CDR3 is TGTGCCAGCAGCCATGACCGGTACAATGAGCAGTTCTTC. This gives the protein CASSHDRYNEQFF.

This sequence joins TRBV7-9 and TRBJ2-7; TRBD1 matches at 8 bases. V shed 1 base, J shed 6 bases, and the junction held 11 bases outside the gene matches. Germline CDR1 is SEHNR and CDR2 is FQNEAQ (reference sequence). The CDR3 is 16 residues long. The CDR3 sequence is CASSLVGQGAFGEQYF. The CDR3 DNA is TGTGCCAGCAGCTTAGTGGGGCAGGGGGCTTTTGGCGAGCAGTACTTC.